A single sample is the source of the 25 T cell receptor beta chains below, sequenced in a study of T cells in localized non-small cell lung cancer. Clones were sequenced by immunoSEQ multiplex PCR, and TCRdb holds only the in-frame ones, with some missing. The sample holds tens of thousands of clones, over 75% seen once. Here the sequenced sample was peripheral blood, taken before any cancer treatment. These receptor sequences come from a male donor aged 60 or over with stage III squamous cell lung carcinoma.

This clone was seen once. The genes are TRBV6-5 and TRBJ2-7; a weak D match, TRBD2 (6 bases). The CDR3 loop spans 12 amino acids. V was shortened by 10 bases and J by 6 bases, with 16 bases between the two germline ends. Germline CDR1 is MNHEY and CDR2 is SVGAGI. CDR3 in DNA: TGTGCCACTGGGGGGTTCCTTAGCGAGCAGTACTTC. Residues: CATGGFLSEQYF.

V and J are TRBV29-1 and TRBJ1-1; TRBD1 aligns across 7 bases. This CDR3 contains 13 residues. The V segment lost 6 bases and the J segment 3 bases; nucleotides outside the gene matches: 7. Germline loops: CDR1 SQVTM, CDR2 ANQGSEA. CDR3 amino acids: CSVTDRSYTEAFF. The CDR3 nucleotides read TGCAGCGTAACGGACAGGTCCTACACTGAAGCTTTCTTT.

The chain employs TRBV7-9 and TRBJ1-2; 8 bases are a match to TRBD1. V gave up 5 bases and J gave up 6 bases; unmatched junction bases: 8. Per germline, CDR1 SEHNR and CDR2 FQNEAQ (reference sequence). The CDR3 has 14 residues. The DNA for the CDR3 is TGTGCCAGCAGCAGAACAGGGGGTAGTGATGGCTACACCTTC. It is translated as CASSRTGGSDGYTF.

J is TRBJ2-7 and V is TRBV19, with 8 nucleotides matching TRBD1. There are 14 residues in the CDR3. Germline values: CDR1 LNHDA, CDR2 SQIVND (reference sequence). V was clipped by 5 bases and J by 3 bases; unmatched bases: 6. CDR3 loop: CASSPEGQDYEQYF. DNA for the CDR3: TGTGCCAGTAGTCCGGAGGGACAGGACTACGAGCAGTACTTC.

V is TRBV2 and J is TRBJ2-2, with 7 bases matching TRBD1. V was pared by 5 bases and J by 7 bases, with 4 bases of the junction left unmatched. Germline values: CDR1 SNHLY, CDR2 FYNNEI. The CDR3 loop spans 13 amino acids. CDR3 loop: CASSYTGVGELFF. The CDR3 DNA follows: TGTGCCAGCAGTTACACAGGGGTCGGGGAGCTGTTTTTT. Complete variable domain (other parts from reference TRBV2 and TRBJ2-2): EPEVTQTPSHQVTQMGQEVILRCVPISNHLYFYWYRQILGQKVEFLVSFYNNEISEKSEIFDDQFSVERPDGSNFTLKIRSTKLEDSAMYFCASSYTGVGELFFGEGSRLTVL.

The chain recombines TRBV6-1 with TRBJ1-5, with 12 bases aligning to TRBD1. Trimming cost V 7 bases and J 6 bases; bases outside gene matches: 4. Germline V gives CDR1 MNHNS, CDR2 SASEGT. The CDR3 is 14 amino acids. The CDR3 spells CASIGTGGGQPQHF. CDR3 in DNA: TGTGCCAGCATTGGGACAGGGGGCGGTCAGCCCCAGCATTTT.

V is TRBV7-2 and J is TRBJ2-5; 8 positions agree with TRBD1. The CDR3 has 16 residues. Germline V CDR1 and CDR2: SGHTA, FQGNSA. V was pared by 3 bases and J by 2 bases, with 8 bases of the junction left unmatched. Written as DNA, the CDR3 is TGTGCCAGCAGCTTGAGACAGGGGACCCCTCAAGAGACCCAGTACTTC. It translates to CASSLRQGTPQETQYF.

The chain has TRBV7-3 and TRBJ2-2; D possibly corresponds to TRBD1 (6 bases). Germline V CDR1 and CDR2: SGHTA, FQGTGA. The germline V and J ends were trimmed by 5 bases and 7 bases, with 11 bases remaining between them. The CDR3 length is 13 residues. The CDR3 protein is CASSPDRNGELFF. CDR3 sequence (DNA): TGTGCCAGCAGCCCCGACAGGAACGGGGAGCTGTTTTTT.

Worth noting for this clone: The sample contains more than one DNA sequence encoding this CDR3. The chain couples TRBV27 to TRBJ2-7; the match to TRBD2 covers 7 bases. The CDR3 has 16 amino acids. After removal of 4 bases from V and 4 bases from J, the junction contained 13 bases not matched to a gene. From germline, CDR1 is MNHEY and CDR2 SMNVEV (reference sequence). The CDR3 region has the DNA TGTGCCAGCAGTTCGCCGTGGGAGGGGAGTTCATACGAGCAGTACTTC. Translating it yields CASSSPWEGSSYEQYF.

This clone was counted only a few times. The chain is built from TRBV4-1 and TRBJ1-4; D call uncertain. The V gene's germline CDR1 is MGHRA and CDR2 YSYEKL. Trimming left V 0 bases short and J 11 bases short, with 10 bases between. The CDR3 spans 13 residues. The CDR3, as DNA: TGCGCCAGCAGCCAAGATGGTAGAGGGAAACTGTTTTTT. Protein: CASSQDGRGKLFF.

This clone was detected a few times. The chain couples TRBV30 to TRBJ1-1, with D perhaps matching TRBD1 (6 bases). The CDR3 spans 13 residues. V was shortened by 5 bases and J by 1 base, with 11 bases between the two germline ends. Germline V lookup: CDR1 GTSNPN, CDR2 SVGIG (reference sequence). The chain's CDR3 is CAWVTDRNTEAFF. The CDR3 coding sequence is TGTGCCTGGGTAACGGACAGGAACACTGAAGCTTTCTTT.

The chain is built from TRBV9 and TRBJ2-2; 8 bases are a match to TRBD1. Germline CDR1 reads SGDLS; CDR2 reads YYNGEE. V lost 8 bases to trimming and J lost 5 bases; unmatched junction nucleotides: 11. CDR3 size: 15 residues. The CDR3 reads CASVGGQGKTGELFF. CDR3 sequence (DNA): TGTGCCAGTGTCGGCGGACAGGGAAAGACCGGGGAGCTGTTTTTT. Full variable domain (missing parts from reference TRBV9 and TRBJ2-2): DSGVTQTPKHLITATGQRVTLRCSPRSGDLSVYWYQQSLDQGLQFLIQYYNGEERAKGNILERFSAQQFPDLHSELNLSSLELGDSALYFCASVGGQGKTGELFFGEGSRLTVL.

This chain joins TRBV7-9 and TRBJ2-5, with TRBD2 matching over 7 bases. The junction had 11 bases not matched to a gene; V was cut back by 5 bases and J by 5 bases. Germline V gene sequence: CDR1 SEHNR, CDR2 FQNEAQ (reference sequence). This CDR3 is 15 amino acids long. The CDR3 coding sequence is TGTGCCAGCAGCCCTTTTGGGGGGGATAGCGAGACCCAGTACTTC. Its protein product is CASSPFGGDSETQYF.

The chain uses TRBV6-1 and TRBJ1-5; no clear D. In germline, CDR1 is MNHNS, CDR2 SASEGT. V lost 1 base and J 1 base, leaving 11 bases between the germline ends. The CDR3 extends over 16 amino acids. The CDR3 region is CASSEVKGMSNQPQHF. CDR3 coding DNA: TGTGCCAGCAGTGAAGTCAAGGGAATGAGCAATCAGCCCCAGCATTTT.

The chain combines TRBV5-1 with TRBJ2-3, with D perhaps TRBD1 (5 bases). The CDR3 contains 16 residues. Germline V gene data show CDR1 as SGHRS and CDR2 as YFSETQ. V shed 0 bases and J shed 1 base, with 12 bases lying between them. The CDR3 bases are TGCGCCAGCAGCTTGGGGGGCGGTGGGGGCACAGATACGCAGTATTTT. This codes for CASSLGGGGGTDTQYF.

The chain is built from TRBV6-1 and TRBJ2-5; 11 bases align to TRBD2. Looked up from germline, CDR1 is MNHNS and CDR2 is SASEGT. The CDR3 consists of 14 residues. The trim removed 6 bases at V and 2 bases at J, leaving 2 bases unmatched. CDR3 nucleotides: TGTGCCAGCAGGTGGACTAGCGGGCAAGAGACCCAGTACTTC. Translating it yields CASRWTSGQETQYF.

This clone was picked up one time. The chain links TRBV4-1 to TRBJ1-5; a weak D match, TRBD1 (6 bases). The V and J ends lost 0 bases and 1 base respectively, with 13 bases between them. The length of the CDR3 is 17 residues. The V gene's germline CDR1 is MGHRA and CDR2 YSYEKL. The CDR3 nucleotides are TGCGCCAGCAGCCAAGAAGGGGGGGCTTCGAGCAATCAGCCCCAGCATTTT. Protein product: CASSQEGGASSNQPQHF.

A few counts support this clone. The CDR3 DNA is TGTGCCAGCAGCTGGGGGGCAGGGCCCCAGCATTTT. It specifies CASSWGAGPQHF. The chain employs TRBV7-9 and TRBJ1-5; D perhaps matches TRBD1 (6 bases). Germline V gives CDR1 SEHNR, CDR2 FQNEAQ (reference sequence). The CDR3 sequence is 12 residues long. Trimming removed 4 bases from V and 9 bases from J, with 10 bases in between.

The chain joins TRBV6-1 to TRBJ1-1; perhaps TRBD1 as D (5 bases). The CDR3 is 15 residues long. The V end was cut by 4 bases, the J end by 4 bases, with 16 bases between. Germline values: CDR1 MNHNS, CDR2 SASEGT. Here the CDR3 reads CASSGQRGGSTEAFF. The CDR3 coding sequence is TGTGCCAGCAGTGGCCAGAGGGGCGGTAGCACTGAAGCTTTCTTT.

This clone has only one observation. The chain joins TRBV25-1 to TRBJ1-3, with D possibly matching TRBD1 (5 bases). CDR3 length: 17 residues. Trimming removed 0 bases from V and 0 bases from J, with 12 bases in between. Germline loops: CDR1 MGHDK, CDR2 SYGVNS. CDR3 sequence reads: CASSEYWGGSSGNTIYF. DNA of the CDR3: TGTGCCAGCAGTGAATATTGGGGCGGTTCCTCTGGAAACACCATATATTTT.

This clone was picked up a small number of times. The chain carries TRBV19 and TRBJ1-2; D is possibly TRBD1 (6 bases). Germline values: CDR1 LNHDA, CDR2 SQIVND (reference sequence). Deletions cut 8 bases from V and 8 bases from J, with 24 bases between. The CDR3 has 15 residues. The CDR3 loop is CASYQQGKEFQGYTF. Here the CDR3 DNA reads TGTGCCAGTTACCAACAGGGAAAGGAATTTCAAGGCTACACCTTC.

This CDR3 reads CASRPTGRNTEAFF. The CDR3 coding sequence is TGTGCCAGCAGACCTACAGGGAGAAACACTGAAGCTTTCTTT. The chain uses TRBV28 and TRBJ1-1; maybe TRBD1 (6 bases). The germline V gene has CDR1 MDHEN and CDR2 SYDVKM. The length of the CDR3 is 14 residues. V lost 6 bases to trimming and J lost 2 bases, with 13 bases between them.

This chain joins TRBV2 and TRBJ2-5; D perhaps matches TRBD2 (5 bases). The ends were cut back, 6 bases at V and 4 bases at J, with 18 bases in the middle. Germline values: CDR1 SNHLY, CDR2 FYNNEI. The CDR3 contains 15 residues. The DNA of the CDR3 is TGTGCCAGCAGGCCCACCCCCGGGGTTCGAGAGACCCAGTACTTC. Protein product: CASRPTPGVRETQYF.

This sequence joins TRBV5-4 and TRBJ1-2; tentative D call: TRBD1 (5 bases). Trimming removed 0 bases at V and 6 bases at J, with 9 bases between. CDR1 and CDR2 (germline): SGHNT, YYREEE (reference sequence). This CDR3 has 13 amino acids. The CDR3 region is CASSLVGGDGYTF. The CDR3 nucleotides are TGTGCCAGCAGCTTGGTTGGGGGTGATGGCTACACCTTC.

The CDR3, as DNA: TGCGCCAGCAGTGAGATAACTCAGCCCCAGCATTTT. This codes for CASSEITQPQHF. V usage is TRBV10-2 and J usage is TRBJ1-5; no firm D call. Trimming removed 2 bases from V and 6 bases from J, with 5 bases in between. CDR1 is WSHSY, CDR2 SAAADI, per germline. This CDR3 is built from 12 residues.